The clone carrying this T cell receptor (beta chain) has more than one count but fewer than ten. The antigen is not known. Construction of TCR beta libraries was performed using quantitative 5'-RACE with molecular barcodes. Each CDR3 protein is one row after TCRdb ran MiXCR on the 5' RACE reads. The table includes about 270,000 distinct CDR3 sequences, 32% detected once. This record comes from a study of CD8 T cells in ankylosing spondylitis. Regarding the study as a whole: Researchers reportedly found disease-linked clones significantly enriched in matched ankylosing spondylitis synovial fluid. Prior literature has documented some motif variants in synovial fluid and blood from reactive arthritis.

The CDR3 spans 13 residues. Trimming left V 4 bases short and J 5 bases short, with 8 bases between. The germline gives CDR1 ENHRY, CDR2 SYGVKD. What was sequenced was blood, either unsorted or a sorted T cell fraction (not recorded which). The J gene is TRBJ2-2, the V gene TRBV10-3, with D uncertain. The clonotype comes from a male donor with ankylosing spondylitis or in good health (not recorded which). The CDR3 coding sequence is TGTGCCATCAGTGTTACCGATACCGGGGAGCTGTTTTTT. As protein: CAISVTDTGELFF.